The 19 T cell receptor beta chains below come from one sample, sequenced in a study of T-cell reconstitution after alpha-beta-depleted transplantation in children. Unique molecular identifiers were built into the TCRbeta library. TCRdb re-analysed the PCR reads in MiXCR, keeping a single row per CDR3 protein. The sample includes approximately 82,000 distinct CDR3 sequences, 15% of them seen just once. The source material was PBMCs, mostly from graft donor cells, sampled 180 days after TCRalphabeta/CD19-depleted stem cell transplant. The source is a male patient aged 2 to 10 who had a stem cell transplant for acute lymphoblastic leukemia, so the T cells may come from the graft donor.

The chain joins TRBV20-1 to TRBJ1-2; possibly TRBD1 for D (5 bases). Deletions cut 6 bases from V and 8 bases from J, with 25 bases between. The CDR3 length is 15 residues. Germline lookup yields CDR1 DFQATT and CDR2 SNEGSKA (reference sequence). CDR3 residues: CSALLGTRGTDGYTF. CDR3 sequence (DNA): TGCAGTGCCCTCCTGGGTACGAGAGGGACCGACGGCTACACCTTC.

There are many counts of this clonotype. CDR3 residues: CASSQPLDRRDSPLHF. CDR3 sequence (DNA): TGTGCCAGCAGCCAACCTCTGGACAGGCGGGATTCACCCCTCCACTTT. J is TRBJ1-6 and V is TRBV4-2; 7 nucleotides line up with TRBD1. The germline V gene encodes CDR1 LGHNA and CDR2 YNFKEQ. The CDR3 loop spans 16 amino acids. V shed 2 bases, J shed 8 bases, and the junction held 9 bases outside the gene matches.

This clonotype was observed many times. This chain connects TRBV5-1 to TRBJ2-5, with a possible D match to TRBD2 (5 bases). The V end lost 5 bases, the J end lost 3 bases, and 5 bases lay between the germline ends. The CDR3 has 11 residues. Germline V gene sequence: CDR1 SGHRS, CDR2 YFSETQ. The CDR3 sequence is CASREEETQYF. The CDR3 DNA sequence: TGCGCCAGCAGGGAGGAAGAGACCCAGTACTTC.

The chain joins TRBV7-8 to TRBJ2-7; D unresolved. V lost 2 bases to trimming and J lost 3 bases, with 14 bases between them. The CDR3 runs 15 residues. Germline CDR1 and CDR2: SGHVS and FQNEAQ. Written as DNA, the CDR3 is TGTGCCAGCAGCTTAAGCCCCAAGGCCGTCTACGAGCAGTACTTC. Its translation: CASSLSPKAVYEQYF. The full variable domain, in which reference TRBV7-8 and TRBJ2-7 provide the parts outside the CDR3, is GAGVSQSPRYKVAKRGQDVALRCDPISGHVSLFWYQQALGQGPEFLTYFQNEAQLDKSGLPSDRFFAERPEGSVSTLKIQRTQQEDSAVYLCASSLSPKAVYEQYFGPGTRLTVT.

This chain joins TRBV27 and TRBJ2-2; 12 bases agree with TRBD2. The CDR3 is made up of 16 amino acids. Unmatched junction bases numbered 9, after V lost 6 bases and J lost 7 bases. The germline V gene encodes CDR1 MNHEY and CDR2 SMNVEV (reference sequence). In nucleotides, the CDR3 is TGTGCCAGCAGCTTAAGGACTAGCGGGGTGATCGGGGAGCTGTTTTTT. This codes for CASSLRTSGVIGELFF.

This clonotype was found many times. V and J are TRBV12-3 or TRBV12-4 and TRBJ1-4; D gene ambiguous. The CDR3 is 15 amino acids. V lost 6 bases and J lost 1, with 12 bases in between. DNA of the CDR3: TGTGCCAGCAGCCCGACCCGATTAACTAATGAAAAACTGTTTTTT. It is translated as CASSPTRLTNEKLFF.

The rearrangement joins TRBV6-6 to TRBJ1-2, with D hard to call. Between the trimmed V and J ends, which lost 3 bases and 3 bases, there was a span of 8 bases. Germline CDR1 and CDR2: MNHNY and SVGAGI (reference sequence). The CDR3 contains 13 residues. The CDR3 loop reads CASSYGVDYGYTF. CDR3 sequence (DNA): TGTGCCAGCAGTTATGGGGTTGACTATGGCTACACCTTC.

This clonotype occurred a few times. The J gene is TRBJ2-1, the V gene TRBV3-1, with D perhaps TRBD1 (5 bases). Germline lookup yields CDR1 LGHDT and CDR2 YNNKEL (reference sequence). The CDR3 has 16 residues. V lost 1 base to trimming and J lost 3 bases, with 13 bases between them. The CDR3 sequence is CASSQVEGALYNEQFF. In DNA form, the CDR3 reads TGTGCCAGCAGCCAAGTCGAAGGGGCTCTCTACAATGAGCAGTTCTTC.

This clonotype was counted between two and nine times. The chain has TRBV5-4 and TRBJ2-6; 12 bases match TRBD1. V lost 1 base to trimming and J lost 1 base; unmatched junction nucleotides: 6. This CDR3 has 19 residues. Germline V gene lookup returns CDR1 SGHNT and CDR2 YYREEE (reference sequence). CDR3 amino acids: CASSLFGTGGLSGANVLTF. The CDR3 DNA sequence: TGTGCCAGCAGCTTGTTCGGGACAGGGGGCCTGTCTGGGGCCAACGTCCTGACTTTC.

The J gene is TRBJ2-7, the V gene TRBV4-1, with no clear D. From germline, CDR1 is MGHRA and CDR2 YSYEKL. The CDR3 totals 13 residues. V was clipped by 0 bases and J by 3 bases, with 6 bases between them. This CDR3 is CASSQDTFYEQYF. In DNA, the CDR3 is TGCGCCAGCAGCCAAGATACTTTCTACGAGCAGTACTTC.

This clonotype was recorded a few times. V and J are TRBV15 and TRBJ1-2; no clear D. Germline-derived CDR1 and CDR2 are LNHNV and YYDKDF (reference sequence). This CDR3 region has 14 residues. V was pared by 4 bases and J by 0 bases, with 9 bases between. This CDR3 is CATSKLGPNYGYTF. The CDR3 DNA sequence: TGTGCCACCAGCAAGCTCGGACCTAACTATGGCTACACCTTC.

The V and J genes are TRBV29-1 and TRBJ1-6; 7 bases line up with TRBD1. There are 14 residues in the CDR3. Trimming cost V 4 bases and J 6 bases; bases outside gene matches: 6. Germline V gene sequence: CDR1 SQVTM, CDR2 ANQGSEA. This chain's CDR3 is CSVGAGTVNSPLHF. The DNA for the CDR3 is TGCAGCGTTGGGGCCGGGACAGTTAATTCACCCCTCCACTTT.

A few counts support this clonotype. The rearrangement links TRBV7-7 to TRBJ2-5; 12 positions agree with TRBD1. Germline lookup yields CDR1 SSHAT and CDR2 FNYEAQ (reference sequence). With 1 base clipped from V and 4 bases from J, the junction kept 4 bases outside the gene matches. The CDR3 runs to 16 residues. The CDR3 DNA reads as TGTGCCAGCAGCTTAGGGGGGACAGGGGGCGGAGAGACCCAGTACTTC. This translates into CASSLGGTGGGETQYF.

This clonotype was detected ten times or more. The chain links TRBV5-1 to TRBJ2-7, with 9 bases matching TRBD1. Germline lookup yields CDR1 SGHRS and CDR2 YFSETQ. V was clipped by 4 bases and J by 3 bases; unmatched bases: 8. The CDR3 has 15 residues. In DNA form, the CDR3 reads TGCGCCAGCAGCGGACAGGGGAGGGCCTACTACGAGCAGTACTTC. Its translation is CASSGQGRAYYEQYF.

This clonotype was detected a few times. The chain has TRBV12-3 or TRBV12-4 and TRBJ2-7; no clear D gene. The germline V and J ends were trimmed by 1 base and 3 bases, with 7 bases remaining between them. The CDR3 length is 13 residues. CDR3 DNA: TGTGCCAGCAGTTTAGAATGGCGCTACGAGCAGTACTTC. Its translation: CASSLEWRYEQYF.

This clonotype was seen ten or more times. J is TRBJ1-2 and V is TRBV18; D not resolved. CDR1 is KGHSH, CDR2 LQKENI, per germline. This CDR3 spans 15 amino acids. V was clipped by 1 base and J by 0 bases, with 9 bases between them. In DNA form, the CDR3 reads TGTGCCAGCTCACCACGGGCAGCTCCTAACTATGGCTACACCTTC. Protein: CASSPRAAPNYGYTF.

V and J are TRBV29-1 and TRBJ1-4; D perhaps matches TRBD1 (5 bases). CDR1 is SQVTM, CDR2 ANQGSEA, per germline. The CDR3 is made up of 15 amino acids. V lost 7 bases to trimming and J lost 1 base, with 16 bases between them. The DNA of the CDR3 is TGCAGCGCTCCCCCGACAGACCTAACTAATGAAAAACTGTTTTTT. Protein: CSAPPTDLTNEKLFF.

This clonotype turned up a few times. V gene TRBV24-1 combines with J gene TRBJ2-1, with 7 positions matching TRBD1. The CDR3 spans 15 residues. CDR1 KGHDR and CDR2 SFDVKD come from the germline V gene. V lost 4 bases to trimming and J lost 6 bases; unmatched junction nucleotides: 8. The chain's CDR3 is CATSDPVTGSNEQFF. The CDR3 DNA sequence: TGTGCCACCAGTGACCCGGTGACAGGGTCCAATGAGCAGTTCTTC.

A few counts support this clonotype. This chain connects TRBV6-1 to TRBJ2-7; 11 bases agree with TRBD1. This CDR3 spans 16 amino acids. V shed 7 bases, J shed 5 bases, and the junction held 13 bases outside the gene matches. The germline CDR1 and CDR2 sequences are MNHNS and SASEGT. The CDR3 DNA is TGTGCCAGCACCTATACTTTAGGGACAGGGGGTAACGAGCAGTACTTC. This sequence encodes CASTYTLGTGGNEQYF.